This T cell receptor beta chain was sequenced for a study of blood T cell repertoires in COVID-19 (dated by TCRdb to the early 2020s). With regard to the full study: Samples covering the acute and convalescent phases of COVID-19 were provided by collaborators in the United States, Italy and Spain. The material from the prospective study consisted of cDNA or gDNA derived from T cells, B-cell-depleted T cells, or PBMCs. Subjects who had been exposed to COVID-19, were actively infected with it, or had recovered from it provided the deeply sampled blood TCRbeta repertoires that made up the dataset. The repertoires were released in a freely available public database meant as a resource for research on the immune response to SARS-CoV-2. Samples were obtained from the ongoing ImmuneRACE study (first 160 participants) and from 1,254 subjects provided by 6 global collaborators. Nearly every sample came with metadata listing a de-identified subject ID, COVID-19 status, age in years and sex. Where HLA class I and class II types were available, the types were taken from metadata supplied by the sample provider, not from assay-based typing. Overall study outcomes, separate from this receptor: Clinical and demographic metadata were provided uncurated, with the amount varying by source and participant.

The collaborating institutions used their own protocols to collect whole blood in K2EDTA tubes. Collaborator samples were shipped for TCRbeta analysis as frozen whole blood, isolated PBMCs, or DNA extracted from either sample type. TCRbeta CDR3 regions were amplified from genomic DNA by means of the immunoSEQ Assay, a bias-controlled multiplex PCR. On the study's bioinformatics: Within the assay, amplification of reference gene primers was used to estimate how many nucleated cells each sample contained. Sequence reads were collapsed and filtered to measure the absolute abundance of every unique TCRbeta CDR3 rearrangement. Productive Simpson clonality was computed per sample as the square root of Simpson's diversity index over productive rearrangements. Here the immuneACCESS table is served through TCRdb, limited to in-frame sequences with V and J called. Missing clones are a known gap in these copies; in checked studies unresolved V genes cover under half, and the rest lacks a known reason. The V and J calls and the clone size are those of that table, but D and trimming were determined from the DNA. This sample lists 120,000 to 150,000 clones; more than 70% were detected once. Roughly 8% of the sample is taken by the ten largest.

A word on this clone: It lacks a known antigen. No base quality values were provided; no much bigger clone lies one nucleotide off.

The CDR3 contains 15 residues, cysteine and phenylalanine counted. Left in the record is the CDR3 DNA by itself, 45 bases read in frame from the first base. According to the germline V gene (reference sequence), CDR1 reads DFQATT and CDR2 reads SNEGSKA. V lost 3 bases and J lost 3 bases; the stretch between them is 17 bases long. This TCR was recovered from a woman between 55 and 75 years old with acute or convalescent COVID-19. The specimen sequenced was peripheral blood. This chain is built from TRBV20-1 and TRBJ2-5, with TRBD1 perhaps the D gene, on 5 matching bases. The CDR3 has the sequence CSASVSVWGKETQYF. The sequence in DNA is TGCAGTGCTAGTGTTTCCGTCTGGGGCAAAGAGACCCAGTACTTC.